The rows below give T cell receptor beta chains drawn from one sample of a study of blood T cells in healthy people across ages. In TCRdb, the 5' RACE reads were re-called with MiXCR into one record per CDR3 protein. The top ten clones hold under 15% of a sample with about 1.1 million distinct CDR3 sequences, 30% to 40% of them seen once. The sample was blood. These receptors all come from a man aged 18 to 29 in good health. The CDR3 runs from the conserved cysteine through the conserved F or W. Each record gives: J gene, V gene, CDR3 protein.

>TRBJ1-1|TRBV29-1
CSVRTGSDTEAFF
>TRBJ1-2|TRBV7-9
CASSPQESYGYTF
>TRBJ1-1|TRBV5-1
CASSHDRGHVAFF
>-|TRBV20-1
CSAAREPMKYNEQYF
>TRBJ2-4|TRBV6-1
CASSARSGTVRVRQYF
>TRBJ2-3|TRBV7-6
CATTKKAGTDTQYF
>TRBJ1-3|TRBV27
CASSLSPGNSGNTIYF
>TRBJ1-1|TRBV5-6
CASRGYNTEAFF
>TRBJ1-4|TRBV4-2
CASSHIRGRREKLFF
>TRBJ1-2|TRBV12-3/TRBV12-4
CASSRTGVGMGYTF
>TRBJ2-3|TRBV2
CASRGTSGYTDTQYF
>TRBJ2-1|TRBV5-5
CASRFRDSSSYNEQFF
>TRBJ1-2|TRBV29-1
CSVDEPQLGGYTF
>TRBJ2-3|TRBV18
CASSSYLVDTQYF
>TRBJ1-2|TRBV24-1
CATSDLNRDGYTF
>TRBJ2-3|TRBV12-3/TRBV12-4
CASSRQGVVDTQYF
>TRBJ2-3|TRBV10-3
CAISESKGQADTQYF
>TRBJ1-6|TRBV4-3
CASSQDGGHNSPLHF
>TRBJ2-1|TRBV4-1
CASSQPKDRGTGNEQFF
>TRBJ1-1|TRBV25-1
CASSDPTNTRTGGTEAFF
>TRBJ2-7|TRBV12-3/TRBV12-4
CASSFLDRGLCEQYF
>TRBJ2-3|TRBV2
CASSEAIPGTGRDTQYF
>TRBJ2-1|TRBV29-1
CSVAVPNEQFF
>TRBJ2-2|TRBV5-1
CASSLPTGNTGELFF
>TRBJ1-2|TRBV18
CASSPRTGPRIYGYTF
>TRBJ2-5|TRBV9
CASSVGRGGGQETQYF
>TRBJ2-1|TRBV20-1
CSADDSGGDNEQFF
>TRBJ2-5|TRBV20-1
CSARYRGPETQYF
>TRBJ1-3|TRBV29-1
CSARQGLSGNTIYF
>-|TRBV29-1
CSVILGGWTQYF
>TRBJ2-1|TRBV12-3/TRBV12-4
CASSTPGQYNEQFF
>TRBJ1-4|TRBV4-3
CASSQGRVNEKLFF
>TRBJ2-7|TRBV29-1
CSTRDRGYEQYF
>TRBJ1-5|TRBV5-6
CASSLSGVMGNQPQHF
>TRBJ2-4|TRBV6-1
CASSEGRAGQYF
>TRBJ2-5|TRBV4-3
CASSQELAAIETQYF
>TRBJ2-2|TRBV6-2/TRBV6-3
CASSYSSGSGGHYTGELFF
>TRBJ2-4|TRBV7-9
CGGGDKNIQYF
>TRBJ2-7|TRBV20-1
CSARGQGWTYEQYF
>TRBJ2-1|TRBV7-6
CASSSRRRSEPTDNEQFF
>TRBJ1-1|TRBV20-1
CSAQGITEAFF
>TRBJ1-5|TRBV7-8
CASSSRTNRQPQHF
>TRBJ1-2|TRBV7-2
CASSPRTGAEYGYTF
>-|TRBV19
CASSISDNYEQYF
>TRBJ1-1|TRBV20-1
CSAVGPGSGTEAFF
>TRBJ1-2|TRBV4-1
CASSLLGRTYGYTF
>TRBJ1-5|TRBV3-1
CASSQGGTRLRRNQPQHF
>TRBJ1-2|TRBV12-3/TRBV12-4
CASSFDPGQGMVNYGYTF
>TRBJ2-3|TRBV5-1
CASRLRLDTQYF
>TRBJ2-3|TRBV27
CASSSYSGGHTDTQYF
>TRBJ2-4|TRBV2
CASSDSGVLVNIQYF
>TRBJ2-1|TRBV10-3
CASTSGGASQYNEQFF
>TRBJ2-3|TRBV29-1
CSLGNTDTQYF